Below, one T cell receptor (beta chain) is given with its context. These data belong to a study of blood T cell repertoires in COVID-19. In the study overall: From T cells, B-cell-depleted T cells, or PBMCs came the material, which was cDNA or gDNA.

In the authors' methods: Amplification with reference gene primers provided the estimates of nucleated cell counts. The method was immunoSEQ multiplex PCR; TCRdb's version includes in-frame clones alone and lacks a portion of them. V and J calls and clone size are given by that table; D and trimming were obtained from the DNA. The sample holds about 200,000 clones; roughly 84% are singletons and the top ten take roughly a sixth. CDR1 and CDR2 (germline): LGHNT, FRNRAP. This CDR3 is 15 amino acids long. The J segment lost 4 bases and the V segment lost 3 bases, leaving 5 bases of the junction unmatched. Seattle cases were enrolled at active infection and followed longitudinally.

Sequenced: peripheral blood. The receptor's source is a man aged 50 to 59 with COVID-19, enrolled during active disease. V is TRBV12-5 and J is TRBJ1-5, with 8 bases lining up with TRBD1. The CDR3 DNA is TGTGCTAGTGGTTTTTCTGGACAGGGAAATCAGCCCCAGCATTTT. Its translation is CASGFSGQGNQPQHF. Supplemented by reference TRBV12-5 and TRBJ1-5, the full variable domain reads DARVTQTPRHKVTEMGQEVTMRCQPILGHNTVFWYRQTMMQGLELLAYFRNRAPLDDSGMPKDRFSAEMPDATLATLKIQPSEPRDSAVYFCASGFSGQGNQPQHFGDGTRLSIL.